This TCR beta chain was captured by sequencing in a study of T cell repertoires in aging, cancer and after chemotherapy. Study outcomes and limitations: Across the chemotherapy interval, each cancer cohort showed higher median generation probability, suggesting thymic rebound.

A note on this clonotype: Antigen unknown.

CDR1 is SGHAT, CDR2 FQNNGV, per germline. The CDR3 runs 16 residues. V shed 1 base and J 7 bases; nucleotides not matched to a gene: 6. The template was genomic DNA from peripheral blood, not RNA. Rearranged V-D-J TRB sequences were amplified with a mixed TRB-A/B primer pool. TCRdb reprocessed the multiplex PCR reads with MiXCR, giving one entry per CDR3 protein. The repertoire includes approximately 2,600 distinct CDR3 sequences, roughly 60% of them detected once, and 36% sits in the top ten. The TCR sequence derives from a human donor with a solid tumor. J is TRBJ1-6 and V is TRBV11-2, with TRBD1 matching over 8 bases. Source material: blood. Here the CDR3 DNA reads TGTGCCAGCAGCTTAGGAGGACAGGGTTTGAATTCACCCCTCCACTTT. It translates to CASSLGGQGLNSPLHF.